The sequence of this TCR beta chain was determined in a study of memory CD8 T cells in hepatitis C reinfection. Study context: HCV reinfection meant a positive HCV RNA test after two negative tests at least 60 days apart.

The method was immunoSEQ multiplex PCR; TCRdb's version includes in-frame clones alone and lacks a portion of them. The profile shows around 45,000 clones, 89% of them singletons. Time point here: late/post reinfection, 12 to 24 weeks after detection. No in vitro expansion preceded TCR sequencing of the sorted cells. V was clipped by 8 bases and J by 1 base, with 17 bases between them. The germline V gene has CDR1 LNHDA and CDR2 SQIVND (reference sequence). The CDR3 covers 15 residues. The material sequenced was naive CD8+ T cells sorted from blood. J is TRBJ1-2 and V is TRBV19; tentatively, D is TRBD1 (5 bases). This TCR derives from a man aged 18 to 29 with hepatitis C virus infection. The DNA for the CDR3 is TGTGCCAGTTCCCTCGGGCGGAGGGGTAACTATGGCTACACCTTC. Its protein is CASSLGRRGNYGYTF.